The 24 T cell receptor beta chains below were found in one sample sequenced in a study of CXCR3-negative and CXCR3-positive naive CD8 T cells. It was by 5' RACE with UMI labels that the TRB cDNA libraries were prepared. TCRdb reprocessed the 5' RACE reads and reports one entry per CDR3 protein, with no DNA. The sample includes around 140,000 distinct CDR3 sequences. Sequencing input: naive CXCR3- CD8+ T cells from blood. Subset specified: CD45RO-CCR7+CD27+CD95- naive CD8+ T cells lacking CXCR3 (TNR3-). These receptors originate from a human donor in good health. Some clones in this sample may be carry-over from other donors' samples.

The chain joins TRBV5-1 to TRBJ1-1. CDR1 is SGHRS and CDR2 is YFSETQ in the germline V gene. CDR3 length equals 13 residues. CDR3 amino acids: CASSLAGNTEAFF.

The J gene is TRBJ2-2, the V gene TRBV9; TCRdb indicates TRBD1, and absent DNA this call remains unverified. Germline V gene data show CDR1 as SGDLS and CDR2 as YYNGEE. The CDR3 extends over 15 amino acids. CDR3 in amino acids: CASSVGGGPTGELFF.

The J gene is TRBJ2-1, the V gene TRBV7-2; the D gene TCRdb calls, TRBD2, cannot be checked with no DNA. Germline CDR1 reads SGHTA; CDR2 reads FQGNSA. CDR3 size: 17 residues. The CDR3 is CASCAASGGVKYNEQFF.

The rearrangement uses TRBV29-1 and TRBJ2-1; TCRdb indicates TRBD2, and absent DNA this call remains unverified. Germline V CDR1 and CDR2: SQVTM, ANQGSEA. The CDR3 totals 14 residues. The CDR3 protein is CSVVSSGRYNEQFF.

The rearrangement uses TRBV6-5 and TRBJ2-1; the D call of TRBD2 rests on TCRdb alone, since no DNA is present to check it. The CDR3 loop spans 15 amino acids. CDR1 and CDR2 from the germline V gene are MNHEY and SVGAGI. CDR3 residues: CASSPLAGGYNEQFF.

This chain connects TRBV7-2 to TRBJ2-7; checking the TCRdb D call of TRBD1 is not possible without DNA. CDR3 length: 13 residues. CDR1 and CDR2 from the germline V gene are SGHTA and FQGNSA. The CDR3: CASSSTRAYEQYF.

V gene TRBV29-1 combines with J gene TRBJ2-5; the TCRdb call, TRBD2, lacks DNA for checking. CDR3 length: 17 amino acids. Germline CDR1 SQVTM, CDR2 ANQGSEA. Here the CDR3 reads CSVEVPLGLAGPETQYF.

The CDR3: CAWSTGGTEAFF. The genes are TRBV30 and TRBJ1-1; TCRdb selects TRBD1, and the lack of DNA leaves this call unchecked. Germline V gene sequence: CDR1 GTSNPN, CDR2 SVGIG (reference sequence). This CDR3 contains 12 residues.

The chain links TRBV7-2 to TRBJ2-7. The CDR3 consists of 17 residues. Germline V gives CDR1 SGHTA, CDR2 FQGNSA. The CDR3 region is CASSLGRAVGSSYEQYF.

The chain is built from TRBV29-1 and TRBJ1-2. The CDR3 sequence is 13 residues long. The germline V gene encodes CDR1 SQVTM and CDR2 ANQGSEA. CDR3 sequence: CSVEGGRNYGYTF.

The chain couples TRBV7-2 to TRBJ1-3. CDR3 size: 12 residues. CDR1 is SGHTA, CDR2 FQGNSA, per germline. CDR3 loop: CASSPARDTIYF.

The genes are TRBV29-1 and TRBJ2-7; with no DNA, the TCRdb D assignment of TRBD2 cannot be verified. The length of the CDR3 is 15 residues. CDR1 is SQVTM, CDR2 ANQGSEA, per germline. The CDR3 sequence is CSVEVTSGGLYEQYF.

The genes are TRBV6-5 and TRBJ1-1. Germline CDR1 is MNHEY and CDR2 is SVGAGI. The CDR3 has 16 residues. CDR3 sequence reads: CASSYAAGLKNTEAFF.

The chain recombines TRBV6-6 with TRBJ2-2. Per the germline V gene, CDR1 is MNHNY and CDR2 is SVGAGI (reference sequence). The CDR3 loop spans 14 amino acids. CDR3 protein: CASNKRQNTGELFF.

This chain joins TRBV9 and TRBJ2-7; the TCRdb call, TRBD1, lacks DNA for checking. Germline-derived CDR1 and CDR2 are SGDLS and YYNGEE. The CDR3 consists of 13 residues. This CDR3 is CASSVVAGGEQYF.

The CDR3 loop is CSVTGGQGVLIYNEQFF. V is TRBV29-1 and J is TRBJ2-1; TCRdb selects TRBD1, and the lack of DNA leaves this call unchecked. Germline CDR1 reads SQVTM; CDR2 reads ANQGSEA. The CDR3 covers 17 residues.

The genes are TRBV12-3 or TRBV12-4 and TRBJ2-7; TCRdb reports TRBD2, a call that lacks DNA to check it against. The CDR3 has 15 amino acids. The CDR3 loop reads CASSFRDSSSYEQYF.

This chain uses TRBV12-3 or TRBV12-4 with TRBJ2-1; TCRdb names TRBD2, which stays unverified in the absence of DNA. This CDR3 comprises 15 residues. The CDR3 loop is CATTRASGGYDEQFF.

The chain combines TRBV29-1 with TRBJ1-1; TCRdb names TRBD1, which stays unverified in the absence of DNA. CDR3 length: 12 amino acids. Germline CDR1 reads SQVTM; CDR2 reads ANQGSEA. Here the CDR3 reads CSVRTGRTEAFF.

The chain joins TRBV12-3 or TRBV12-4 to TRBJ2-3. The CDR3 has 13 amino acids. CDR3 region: CASSPPQTDTQYF.

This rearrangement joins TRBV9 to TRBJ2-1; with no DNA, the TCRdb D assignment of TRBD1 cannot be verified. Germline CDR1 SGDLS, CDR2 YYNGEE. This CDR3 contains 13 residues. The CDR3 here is CASSYGTPNEQFF.

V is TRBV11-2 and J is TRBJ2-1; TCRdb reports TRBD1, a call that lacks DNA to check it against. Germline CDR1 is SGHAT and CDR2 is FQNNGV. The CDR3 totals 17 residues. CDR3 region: CASSLERGPPLHNEQFF.

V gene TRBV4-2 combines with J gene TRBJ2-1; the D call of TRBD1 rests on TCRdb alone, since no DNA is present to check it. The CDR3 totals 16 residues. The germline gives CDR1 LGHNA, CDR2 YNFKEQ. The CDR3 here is CASSQEGGHGGYEQFF.

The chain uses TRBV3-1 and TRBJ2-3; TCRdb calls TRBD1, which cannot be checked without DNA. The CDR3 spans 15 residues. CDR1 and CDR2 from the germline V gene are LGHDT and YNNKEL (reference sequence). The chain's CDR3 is CASSWFQGAMDTQYF.